This T cell receptor beta chain was identified in a study of T cell repertoires in cytomegalovirus infection. The CDR3 runs to 12 residues. CDR1 is SGHTA and CDR2 is FQGTGA in the germline V gene. V lost 5 bases to trimming and J lost 5 bases, with 9 bases between them. This clonotype was counted a few times. What it binds is not known. TCRdb used MiXCR to reprocess the reads, holding one entry per CDR3 protein. The sample holds roughly 500,000 distinct CDR3 sequences; roughly a third are singletons and the top ten take around a sixth. This chain connects TRBV7-3 to TRBJ2-5; no clear D. This TCR was recovered from a human donor in good health (CMV status not recorded). Some clones in this sample may be carry-over from other donors' samples. The sequences come from cultured PBMCs, collected from culture after CMV antigen stimulation. DNA of the CDR3: TGTGCCAGCAGCCAAAACGGGGAGACCCAGTACTTC. As protein: CASSQNGETQYF.